This passage covers 27 T cell receptor beta chains from one sample sequenced in a study of blood T cell repertoires in COVID-19. The method was immunoSEQ multiplex PCR; TCRdb's version includes in-frame clones alone and lacks a portion of them. The table shows about 270,000 clones, with 75% to 95% occurring only once. The sequenced sample consisted of PBMCs or T cells enriched from blood (not recorded which). The receptors were gathered from a man aged 40-55 years who had been exposed to COVID-19.

The rearrangement uses TRBV18 and TRBJ1-1; TRBD1 matches 8 bases. V lost 3 bases to trimming and J lost 0 bases; unmatched junction nucleotides: 21. The CDR3 loop spans 21 amino acids. Per germline, CDR1 KGHSH and CDR2 LQKENI. The chain's CDR3 is CASSPRQDRASVRTLNTEAFF. Here the CDR3 DNA reads TGTGCCAGCTCACCTCGACAGGACAGGGCTTCAGTACGAACCTTGAACACTGAAGCTTTCTTT.

This clone occurred once. This chain joins TRBV6-5 and TRBJ2-7; D uncertain. V shed 2 bases and J shed 4 bases, with 12 bases lying between them. The CDR3 has 14 residues. Germline loops: CDR1 MNHEY, CDR2 SVGAGI. CDR3 loop: CASSYGSRSYEQYF. CDR3 DNA sequence: TGTGCCAGCAGTTACGGTTCCCGGTCGTACGAGCAGTACTTC.

The chain couples TRBV28 to TRBJ2-1, with TRBD2 identical over 12 bases. Germline V gene lookup returns CDR1 MDHEN and CDR2 SYDVKM. The CDR3 has 14 amino acids. The trim removed 4 bases at V and 7 bases at J, leaving 2 bases unmatched. This chain's CDR3 is CASSSGLAGNEQFF. DNA of the CDR3: TGTGCCAGCAGTTCCGGACTAGCGGGAAATGAGCAGTTCTTC.

The chain carries TRBV5-4 and TRBJ2-1; 7 nucleotides align to TRBD2. The CDR3 has 16 residues. Unmatched junction bases numbered 10, after V lost 7 bases and J lost 0 bases. Looked up from germline, CDR1 is SGHNT and CDR2 is YYREEE (reference sequence). The CDR3 DNA reads TGTGCCAGCCTTCTGGGCGGGAGCTCCTCCTACAATGAGCAGTTCTTC. This encodes CASLLGGSSSYNEQFF. Filled out from reference TRBV5-4 and TRBJ2-1, the complete variable domain reads ETGVTQSPTHLIKTRGQQVTLRCSSQSGHNTVSWYQQALGQGPQFIFQYYREEENGRGNFPPRFSGLQFPNYSSELNVNALELDDSALYLCASLLGGSSSYNEQFFGPGTRLTVL.

This clone was found a few times. Other DNA variants within this sample encode the same CDR3. The chain links TRBV18 to TRBJ1-1, with D unclear. Between the trimmed V and J ends, which lost 1 base and 5 bases, there was a span of 8 bases. The CDR3 covers 13 residues. The germline V gene encodes CDR1 KGHSH and CDR2 LQKENI. CDR3 coding DNA: TGTGCCAGCTCACCACAGGGAGGTACTGAAGCTTTCTTT. It codes for CASSPQGGTEAFF.

The chain carries TRBV29-1 and TRBJ1-1, with a weak D call TRBD1 (5 bases). The germline gives CDR1 SQVTM, CDR2 ANQGSEA. Trimming took 2 bases from V and 3 from J, leaving 16 bases between them. The CDR3 is 15 residues long. The CDR3 loop reads CSVERVGGPHTEAFF. As DNA, the CDR3 is TGCAGCGTTGAAAGGGTCGGGGGACCTCACACTGAAGCTTTCTTT.

The chain is built from TRBV24-1 and TRBJ2-1; 7 bases agree with TRBD2. The CDR3 runs 16 residues. Germline CDR1 and CDR2: KGHDR and SFDVKD. Trimming cost V 1 base and J 2 bases; bases outside gene matches: 4. Here the CDR3 reads CATSDFAGVTYNEQFF. The CDR3, as DNA: TGTGCCACCAGTGATTTTGCGGGAGTTACCTACAATGAGCAGTTCTTC.

V gene TRBV18 combines with J gene TRBJ1-3; D remains ambiguous. V was clipped by 3 bases and J by 0 bases, with 12 bases between them. CDR1 and CDR2 from the germline V gene are KGHSH and LQKENI. This CDR3 contains 16 residues. The CDR3 region is CASSPQMAFSGNTIYF. CDR3 DNA: TGTGCCAGCTCACCGCAGATGGCCTTCTCTGGAAACACCATATATTTT.

This rearrangement joins TRBV5-1 to TRBJ2-6, with D possibly matching TRBD1 (6 bases). Trimming left V 4 bases short and J 0 bases short, with 20 bases between. The germline CDR1 and CDR2 sequences are SGHRS and YFSETQ. This CDR3 has 19 amino acids. The CDR3 reads CASSQSPGHRFSGANVLTF. The CDR3 DNA follows: TGCGCCAGCAGCCAATCCCCGGGACACCGTTTCTCTGGGGCCAACGTCCTGACTTTC.

The CDR3 DNA reads as TGTGCCAGCAGCTTACCGGGACAGGGTGGCACTGAAGCTTTCTTT. Translated: CASSLPGQGGTEAFF. The chain is built from TRBV6-2 or TRBV6-3 and TRBJ1-1, with TRBD1 identical over 9 bases. The CDR3 contains 15 residues. V was pared by 6 bases and J by 4 bases, with 9 bases of the junction left unmatched. In germline, CDR1 is MNHEY, CDR2 SVGEGT.

The chain carries TRBV9 and TRBJ2-3; a weak D match, TRBD2 (5 bases). In germline, CDR1 is SGDLS, CDR2 YYNGEE. This CDR3 has 15 amino acids. The germline V and J ends were trimmed by 2 bases and 1 base, with 11 bases remaining between them. The CDR3 nucleotides read TGTGCCAGCAGCGTCCGGGGTAGCGGCACAGATACGCAGTATTTT. Amino acid sequence: CASSVRGSGTDTQYF.

The V gene is TRBV10-3, the J gene TRBJ2-7, with D possibly matching TRBD2 (5 bases). Trimming cost V 3 bases and J 1 base, with 13 bases left between them. The CDR3 has 15 residues. Germline V gene lookup returns CDR1 ENHRY and CDR2 SYGVKD. The CDR3 sequence is CAISDREGSSYEQYF. DNA for the CDR3: TGTGCCATCAGTGACCGGGAAGGCAGTTCCTACGAGCAGTACTTC.

The rearrangement uses TRBV9 and TRBJ2-3; 11 nucleotides match TRBD2. The V and J ends lost 3 bases and 1 base, in that order; junction bases with no gene match: 4. Germline values: CDR1 SGDLS, CDR2 YYNGEE. This CDR3 region has 16 residues. The CDR3 sequence is CASSELAGVGTDTQYF. CDR3 DNA sequence: TGTGCCAGCAGCGAACTAGCGGGAGTGGGCACAGATACGCAGTATTTT.

V usage is TRBV28 and J usage is TRBJ1-1; possibly TRBD1 for D (5 bases). Deletions cut 8 bases from V and 1 base from J, with 17 bases between. Looked up from germline, CDR1 is MDHEN and CDR2 is SYDVKM. The CDR3 contains 15 residues. CDR3 sequence: CASGPRREGNTEAFF. DNA for the CDR3: TGTGCCAGCGGACCCCGCAGGGAGGGGAACACTGAAGCTTTCTTT.

The rearrangement links TRBV28 to TRBJ2-1; possibly TRBD1 for D (5 bases). The CDR3 is 15 residues long. Germline CDR1 is MDHEN and CDR2 is SYDVKM. V dropped 1 base and J dropped 4 bases, with 11 bases sitting between them. The CDR3 loop reads CASSLSPSGYNEQFF. As DNA, the CDR3 is TGTGCCAGCAGTTTATCCCCGTCAGGGTACAATGAGCAGTTCTTC. The entire variable domain, with the rest obtained from reference TRBV28 and TRBJ2-1, is as follows: DVKVTQSSRYLVKRTGEKVFLECVQDMDHENMFWYRQDPGLGLRLIYFSYDVKMKEKGDIPEGYSVSREKKERFSLILESASTNQTSMYLCASSLSPSGYNEQFFGPGTRLTVL.

V usage is TRBV5-1 and J usage is TRBJ1-1; D remains unclear. The CDR3 covers 13 residues. Germline V gene lookup returns CDR1 SGHRS and CDR2 YFSETQ. The V end was cut by 3 bases, the J end by 10 bases, with 16 bases between. The CDR3 coding sequence is TGCGCCAGCAGCTATGACACCCCACCCGGAGCTTTCTTT. Encoded protein: CASSYDTPPGAFF.

CDR3 in amino acids: CASKSTTGSTDTQYF. As DNA, the CDR3 is TGCGCCAGCAAATCTACTACAGGGAGCACAGATACGCAGTATTTT. The chain recombines TRBV5-1 with TRBJ2-3; D is perhaps TRBD1 (6 bases). This CDR3 has 15 amino acids. V lost 6 bases to trimming and J lost 0 bases, with 14 bases between them. The V gene's germline CDR1 is SGHRS and CDR2 YFSETQ.

The chain uses TRBV20-1 and TRBJ2-1; 8 bases align to TRBD1. The CDR3 is made up of 11 amino acids. CDR1 DFQATT and CDR2 SNEGSKA come from the germline V gene (reference sequence). V was pared by 4 bases and J by 13 bases, with 6 bases of the junction left unmatched. CDR3 amino acids: CSAMRTGSQFF. The DNA of the CDR3 is TGCAGTGCTATGAGGACAGGGAGTCAGTTCTTC.

The table lists this clone with a count of one. The chain couples TRBV5-5 to TRBJ2-5; possible D gene TRBD2, 7 bases. The CDR3 extends over 10 amino acids. With 10 bases removed from V and 9 bases from J, the gap between germline ends came to 13 bases. Germline lookup yields CDR1 SGHKS and CDR2 YYEKEE (reference sequence). As DNA, the CDR3 is TGTGCCTGCTGCGGGGGCCCCCAGTACTTC. Translated, it gives CACCGGPQYF.

This clone was found once. The genes are TRBV19 and TRBJ1-5, with D unresolved. Germline CDR1 LNHDA, CDR2 SQIVND (reference sequence). V lost 3 bases, J lost 2 bases, and 11 bases lay in between. There are 15 residues in the CDR3. As DNA, the CDR3 is TGTGCCAGTAGTATCCAGGCTATAGGCAATCAGCCCCAGCATTTT. Translated: CASSIQAIGNQPQHF.

The genes are TRBV24-1 and TRBJ2-2, with unresolved D. The V gene lost 5 bases and the J gene lost 7 bases, with 4 bases spanning the gap. From germline, CDR1 is KGHDR and CDR2 SFDVKD. The CDR3 sequence is 11 residues long. CDR3 region: CATSAGGELFF. CDR3 bases: TGTGCCACCAGTGCGGGCGGGGAGCTGTTTTTT.

V usage is TRBV3-1 (or the pseudogene TRBV3-2) and J usage is TRBJ2-1; possibly TRBD2 for D (5 bases). The CDR3 length is 14 residues. The V gene lost 1 base and the J gene lost 4 bases, with 8 bases spanning the gap. Germline-derived CDR1 and CDR2 are LGHDT and YNNKEL (reference sequence). The CDR3 DNA is TGTGCCAGCAGCCAAGCGGGGTCGTACAATGAGCAGTTCTTC. Residues: CASSQAGSYNEQFF.

The J gene is TRBJ2-7, the V gene TRBV7-9; no clear D gene. CDR1 is SEHNR and CDR2 is FQNEAQ in the germline V gene (reference sequence). This CDR3 has 14 amino acids. With 1 base removed from V and 1 base from J, the gap between germline ends came to 8 bases. DNA for the CDR3: TGTGCCAGCAGCTTAGTAGGCAGGTCCTACGAGCAGTACTTC. Translated: CASSLVGRSYEQYF. The complete variable domain, with remaining parts taken from reference TRBV7-9 and TRBJ2-7, reads DTGVSQNPRHKITKRGQNVTFRCDPISEHNRLYWYRQTLGQGPEFLTYFQNEAQLEKSRLLSDRFSAERPKGSFSTLEIQRTEQGDSAMYLCASSLVGRSYEQYFGPGTRLTVT.

V is TRBV19 and J is TRBJ2-7, with 8 bases matching TRBD1. This CDR3 has 14 amino acids. After removal of 3 bases from V and 5 bases from J, the junction contained 6 bases not matched to a gene. CDR1 and CDR2 from the germline V gene are LNHDA and SQIVND (reference sequence). Here the CDR3 DNA reads TGTGCCAGTAGTATTGGCCAGGGGGCGAACGAGCAGTACTTC. Translated: CASSIGQGANEQYF.

This clone showed up just once. The chain couples TRBV9 to TRBJ2-2; D perhaps matches TRBD2 (5 bases). The length of the CDR3 is 13 residues. Germline CDR1 SGDLS, CDR2 YYNGEE. V lost 2 bases and J 6 bases, leaving 8 bases between the germline ends. For the CDR3, the DNA is TGTGCCAGCAGCGTCGGGGTTGCCGGGGAGCTGTTTTTT. Its translation is CASSVGVAGELFF.

The chain uses TRBV4-2 and TRBJ2-7; tentative D call: TRBD1 (6 bases). This CDR3 comprises 15 residues. Germline V gene data show CDR1 as LGHNA and CDR2 as YNFKEQ. V was clipped by 1 base and J by 3 bases, with 13 bases between them. This CDR3 reads CASSQARRGSYEQYF. The CDR3 DNA sequence: TGTGCCAGCAGCCAAGCCAGAAGGGGGAGCTACGAGCAGTACTTC.

The V gene is TRBV27, the J gene TRBJ1-5, with TRBD1 as a possible D gene (5 bases). Per the germline V gene, CDR1 is MNHEY and CDR2 is SMNVEV (reference sequence). The CDR3 is made up of 13 amino acids. Trimming took 4 bases from V and 7 from J, leaving 11 bases between them. CDR3 residues: CASSSNSGQPQHF. The CDR3 bases are TGTGCCAGCAGTTCCAACTCAGGGCAGCCCCAGCATTTT.